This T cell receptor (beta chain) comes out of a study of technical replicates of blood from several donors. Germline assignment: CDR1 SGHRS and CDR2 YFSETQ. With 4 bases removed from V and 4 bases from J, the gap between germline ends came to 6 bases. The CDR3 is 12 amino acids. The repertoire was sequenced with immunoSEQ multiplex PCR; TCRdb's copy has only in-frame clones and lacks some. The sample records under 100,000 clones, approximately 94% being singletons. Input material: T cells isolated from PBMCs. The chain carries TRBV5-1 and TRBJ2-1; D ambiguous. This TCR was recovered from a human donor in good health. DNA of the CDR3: TGCGCCAGCAGCCCCGAGTACAATGAGCAGTTCTTC. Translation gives CASSPEYNEQFF.